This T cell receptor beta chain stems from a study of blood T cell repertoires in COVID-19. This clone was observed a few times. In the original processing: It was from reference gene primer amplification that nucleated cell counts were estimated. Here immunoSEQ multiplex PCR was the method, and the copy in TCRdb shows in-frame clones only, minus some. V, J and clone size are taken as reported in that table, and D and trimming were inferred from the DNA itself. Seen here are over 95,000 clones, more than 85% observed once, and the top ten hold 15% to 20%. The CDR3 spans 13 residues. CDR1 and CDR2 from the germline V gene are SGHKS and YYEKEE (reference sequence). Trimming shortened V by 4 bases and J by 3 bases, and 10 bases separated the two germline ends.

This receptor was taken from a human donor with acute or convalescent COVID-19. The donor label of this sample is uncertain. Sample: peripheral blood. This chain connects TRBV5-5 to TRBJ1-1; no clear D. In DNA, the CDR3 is TGTGCCAGCAGCCTACAGCGGTACACTGAAGCTTTCTTT. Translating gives CASSLQRYTEAFF.